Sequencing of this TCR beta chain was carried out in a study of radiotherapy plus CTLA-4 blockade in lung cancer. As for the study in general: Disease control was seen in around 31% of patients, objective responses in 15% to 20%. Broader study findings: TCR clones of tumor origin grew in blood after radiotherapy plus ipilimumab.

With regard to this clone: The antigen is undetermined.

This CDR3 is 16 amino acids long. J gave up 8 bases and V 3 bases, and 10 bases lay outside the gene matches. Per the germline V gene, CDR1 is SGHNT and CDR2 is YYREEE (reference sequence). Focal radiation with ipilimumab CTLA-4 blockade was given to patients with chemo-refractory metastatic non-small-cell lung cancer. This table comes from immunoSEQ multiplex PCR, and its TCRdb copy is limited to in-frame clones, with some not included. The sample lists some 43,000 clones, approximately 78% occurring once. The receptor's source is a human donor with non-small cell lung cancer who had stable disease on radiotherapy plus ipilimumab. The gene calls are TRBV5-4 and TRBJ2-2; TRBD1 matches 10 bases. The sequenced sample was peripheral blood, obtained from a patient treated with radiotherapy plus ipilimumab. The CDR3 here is CASSSGDRGRGGELFF. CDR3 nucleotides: TGTGCCAGCAGCTCTGGGGACAGGGGCCGAGGGGGGGAGCTGTTTTTT.